The 19 T cell receptor beta chains below all came from one sample that was sequenced in a study of blood T cell repertoires in COVID-19. Generated by immunoSEQ multiplex PCR, the TCRdb table keeps only in-frame clones and is missing some. The sample yields 160,000 or so clones, 78% seen once. Sample: peripheral blood. The source is a woman aged 80 or over with acute or convalescent COVID-19.

The V call is TRBV11-3, the J call TRBJ2-2; 8 bases are a match to TRBD2. CDR1 and CDR2 (germline): SGHNT, YENEEA. The CDR3 spans 15 residues. The V gene end was trimmed by 3 bases and the J gene end by 6 bases; junction bases not matched to a gene: 6. For the CDR3, the DNA is TGTGCCAGCAGCTTTTCCGGGGGGGCCTCCGGGGAGCTGTTTTTT. Protein sequence: CASSFSGGASGELFF.

V usage is TRBV5-1 and J usage is TRBJ2-1, with 9 bases that match TRBD1. After removal of 0 bases from V and 2 bases from J, the junction contained 3 bases not matched to a gene. Per the germline V gene, CDR1 is SGHRS and CDR2 is YFSETQ. This CDR3 is built from 16 residues. CDR3 coding DNA: TGCGCCAGCAGCTTGGACGGGACAGGGCCCTACAATGAGCAGTTCTTC. Protein product: CASSLDGTGPYNEQFF.

The rearrangement links TRBV3-1 (or the pseudogene TRBV3-2) to TRBJ2-3, with 10 bases lining up with TRBD1. Per germline, CDR1 LGHDT and CDR2 YNNKEL (reference sequence). The trim removed 1 base at V and 5 bases at J, leaving 9 bases unmatched. The CDR3 totals 17 residues. CDR3 sequence reads: CASSQGGGTGVRDTQYF. CDR3 sequence (DNA): TGTGCCAGCAGCCAAGGGGGAGGGACAGGGGTTAGAGATACGCAGTATTTT.

This clone was detected only a few times. The V call is TRBV18, the J call TRBJ1-6; the D gene is possibly TRBD1 (5 bases). The CDR3 length is 15 residues. V was clipped by 1 base and J by 15 bases, with 19 bases between them. CDR1 KGHSH and CDR2 LQKENI come from the germline V gene. CDR3 sequence: CASSPRSGGSSLLHF. In DNA, the CDR3 is TGTGCCAGCTCACCACGATCGGGGGGATCTTCCCTCCTCCACTTT.

This clone was recorded at least ten times. The chain couples TRBV28 to TRBJ1-6; the D gene is possibly TRBD1 (6 bases). Trimming took off 4 bases at V and 4 bases at J, with 17 bases between the two ends. Germline lookup yields CDR1 MDHEN and CDR2 SYDVKM. This CDR3 comprises 17 residues. CDR3 sequence (DNA): TGTGCCAGCAGTTCTACGACAGGCTGGATTTATAATTCACCCCTCCACTTT. It translates to CASSSTTGWIYNSPLHF.

V usage is TRBV7-8 and J usage is TRBJ1-5; TRBD1 matches at 7 bases. The V gene's germline CDR1 is SGHVS and CDR2 FQNEAQ. The CDR3 length is 16 residues. The ends lost 4 bases at V and 1 base at J; junction bases unmatched: 7. The CDR3 sequence is CASSSRRDRSNQPQHF. The DNA for the CDR3 is TGTGCCAGCAGCTCGCGCCGGGACAGAAGCAATCAGCCCCAGCATTTT.

The J gene is TRBJ2-5, the V gene TRBV5-1; 7 bases align to TRBD1. V gave up 5 bases and J gave up 1 base; unmatched junction bases: 2. The CDR3 contains 13 residues. Per germline, CDR1 SGHRS and CDR2 YFSETQ. The CDR3 DNA sequence: TGCGCCAGCAGGAGGGACAGCCAAGAGACCCAGTACTTC. Protein sequence: CASRRDSQETQYF.

V usage is TRBV5-5 and J usage is TRBJ2-1; D uncertain. The CDR3 has 12 amino acids. V was pared by 0 bases and J by 9 bases, with 7 bases between. CDR1 and CDR2 (germline): SGHKS, YYEKEE (reference sequence). The CDR3 DNA reads TGTGCCAGCAGCTTGGTTGGCATTGAGCAGTTCTTC. The encoded protein is CASSLVGIEQFF.

The chain is built from TRBV7-9 and TRBJ1-4; D may be TRBD1 (5 bases). Germline V gene lookup returns CDR1 SEHNR and CDR2 FQNEAQ (reference sequence). Deletions cut 6 bases from V and 4 bases from J, with 18 bases between. The CDR3 runs 16 residues. For the CDR3, the DNA is TGTGCCAGCAGTAGGGGTTTAGGGGTATATAATGAAAAACTGTTTTTT. Protein sequence: CASSRGLGVYNEKLFF. Filled out from reference TRBV7-9 and TRBJ1-4, the complete variable domain reads DTGVSQNPRHKITKRGQNVTFRCDPISEHNRLYWYRQTLGQGPEFLTYFQNEAQLEKSRLLSDRFSAERPKGSFSTLEIQRTEQGDSAMYLCASSRGLGVYNEKLFFGSGTQLSVL.

This chain uses TRBV27 with TRBJ2-2; tentative D call: TRBD2 (5 bases). The CDR3 sequence is 17 residues long. The germline V and J ends were trimmed by 0 bases and 4 bases, with 15 bases remaining between them. Germline V CDR1 and CDR2: MNHEY, SMNVEV (reference sequence). The CDR3 DNA reads TGTGCCAGCAGTTTATCGCCCGAGGGCCCGTCCACCGGGGAGCTGTTTTTT. Translating it yields CASSLSPEGPSTGELFF.

The chain carries TRBV27 and TRBJ1-4; D may be TRBD1 (5 bases). The CDR3 is made up of 14 amino acids. Germline V gene data show CDR1 as MNHEY and CDR2 as SMNVEV (reference sequence). The V and J ends lost 4 bases and 8 bases respectively, with 14 bases between them. CDR3 DNA: TGTGCCAGCAGTTCCGACAGAAGGAGCGAAAAACTGTTTTTT. As protein: CASSSDRRSEKLFF.

This clone came up a few times. This chain links TRBV3-1 (or the pseudogene TRBV3-2) with TRBJ1-1; 8 bases fit TRBD1. Germline V gives CDR1 LGHDT, CDR2 YNNKEL (reference sequence). The CDR3 is 13 amino acids. V shed 0 bases, J shed 8 bases, and the junction held 2 bases outside the gene matches. CDR3 sequence: CASSQDNRGEAFF. CDR3 DNA sequence: TGTGCCAGCAGCCAAGATAACAGGGGGGAAGCTTTCTTT.

This clone occurred a few times. V and J are TRBV7-2 and TRBJ1-1, with D unresolved. The germline CDR1 and CDR2 sequences are SGHTA and FQGNSA. Trimming took off 5 bases at V and 0 bases at J, with 7 bases between the two ends. This CDR3 is 13 amino acids long. The CDR3 is CASSTQLNTEAFF. The CDR3, as DNA: TGTGCCAGCAGCACACAGCTGAACACTGAAGCTTTCTTT. Complete variable domain (other parts from reference TRBV7-2 and TRBJ1-1): GAGVSQSPSNKVTEKGKDVELRCDPISGHTALYWYRQSLGQGLEFLIYFQGNSAPDKSGLPSDRFSAERTGGSVSTLTIQRTQQEDSAVYLCASSTQLNTEAFFGQGTRLTVV.

V gene TRBV10-1 combines with J gene TRBJ1-1; no firm D call. This CDR3 has 13 amino acids. V was shortened by 4 bases and J by 5 bases, with 11 bases between the two germline ends. CDR1 and CDR2 from the germline V gene are WNHNN and SYGVQD (reference sequence). CDR3 sequence: CASSADGQTEAFF. DNA for the CDR3: TGCGCCAGCAGTGCAGATGGTCAGACTGAAGCTTTCTTT.

The chain employs TRBV6-5 and TRBJ2-5; 7 nucleotides match TRBD1. The germline V gene encodes CDR1 MNHEY and CDR2 SVGAGI. The CDR3 is made up of 14 amino acids. V was pared by 2 bases and J by 6 bases, with 6 bases of the junction left unmatched. CDR3 sequence reads: CASSYTGAGKTQYF. In nucleotides, the CDR3 is TGTGCCAGCAGTTACACAGGGGCCGGGAAGACCCAGTACTTC.

V and J are TRBV7-8 and TRBJ2-3; D may be TRBD1 (5 bases). Trimming removed 5 bases from V and 0 bases from J, with 15 bases in between. There are 16 residues in the CDR3. Germline CDR1 and CDR2: SGHVS and FQNEAQ. The DNA of the CDR3 is TGTGCCAGCAGCCCAGACTGGGGCCTAAGCACAGATACGCAGTATTTT. As protein: CASSPDWGLSTDTQYF. Complete variable domain (other parts from reference TRBV7-8 and TRBJ2-3): GAGVSQSPRYKVAKRGQDVALRCDPISGHVSLFWYQQALGQGPEFLTYFQNEAQLDKSGLPSDRFFAERPEGSVSTLKIQRTQQEDSAVYLCASSPDWGLSTDTQYFGPGTRLTVL.

The chain uses TRBV7-8 and TRBJ1-5; a possible D gene is TRBD1 (5 bases). V lost 5 bases and J 0 bases, leaving 11 bases between the germline ends. From germline, CDR1 is SGHVS and CDR2 FQNEAQ. This CDR3 is built from 15 residues. The CDR3: CASSPHRISNQPQHF. The DNA of the CDR3 is TGTGCCAGCAGCCCGCACAGGATTAGCAATCAGCCCCAGCATTTT.

The chain is built from TRBV21-1 and TRBJ1-1. TRBV21-1 is assigned pseudogene status. The CDR3 runs to 19 residues. The CDR3 DNA follows: TGTGCCAGCCTTTACCCGGGGGGAGAGGACGGAGAAGGGAACACTGAAGCTTTCTTT. This translates into CASLYPGGEDGEGNTEAFF.

The rearrangement joins TRBV5-1 to TRBJ2-1, with 9 bases lining up with TRBD2. Germline-derived CDR1 and CDR2 are SGHRS and YFSETQ. The CDR3 is made up of 15 amino acids. With 2 bases clipped from V and 7 bases from J, the junction kept 7 bases outside the gene matches. The CDR3 DNA sequence: TGCGCCAGCAGCTTAGCGGGAGGCCATGGGAATGAGCAGTTCTTC. It codes for CASSLAGGHGNEQFF.